This T cell receptor beta chain was profiled in a study of cytomegalovirus exposure and HLA in healthy donors. Broader study findings: Later findings reportedly placed an Asian-associated ancestry cluster below the approximately 670-donor mean for N-insertions. Rarity held for most TCR sequences, but there were some public TCRs that occurred in many donors.

PCR employed 60 Vbeta and 13 Jbeta primers. Assay: immunoSEQ multiplex PCR; the TCRdb copy retains only in-frame clones and omits some. In the table there are over 110,000 clones, around 73% of which are singletons. On this clone: The antigen is unknown.

This CDR3 region has 19 residues. J was trimmed by 0 bases and V by 3 bases; bases with no gene match: 14. Germline assignment: CDR1 SEHNR and CDR2 FQNEAQ (reference sequence). This clonotype was sampled from a female donor in good health and CMV-seronegative. The chain combines TRBV7-9 with TRBJ2-3; 8 nucleotides agree with TRBD2. Sequencing was carried out using PBMCs. CDR3 nucleotide sequence: TGTGCCAGCAGCTTCCGGCCCCCTTTCCGGGAGGGCAGCACAGATACGCAGTATTTT. Translation gives CASSFRPPFREGSTDTQYF.